What follows describes a single T cell receptor beta chain. Its specific antigen is unknown. No much larger clonotype is one base removed from it; base qualities were not supplied. The sample comes from a study of identical twins (dated by TCRdb to 2016 to 2017). In terms of the full investigation: To test whether fetal clonotypes persist, this study deep-sequenced TCR alpha and beta repertoires from monozygotic twins, from unrelated adults of various ages, and from cord blood. To rule out contamination, the twin experiments were replicated at different times with different library preparation protocols. The full study reports these points: Abundant cord blood beta clonotypes had fewer insertions, young adult naive repertoires showed a similar but weaker trend, and memory repertoires showed no such trend. Invariant T cells such as MAIT and iNKT could partly confound zero-insertion analyses, although diverse VJ usage argued against such confounding for most clonotypes. Out-of-frame TCR alpha sequences shared between twins showed an excess of low generation-probability sequences compared with coincidental sharing between unrelated individuals. Because the same donors could not be followed over many years, the conclusions relied on cross-sectional statistical analysis. In monozygotic twins, recombination models systematically underestimated out-of-frame TCR alpha sharing, but the models matched the sharing seen between unrelated individuals. A weaker excess of twin sharing was found in beta out-of-frame sequences because the signal-to-noise ratio was lowered by fewer shared sequences.

The library came from 5' RACE. The sequencing machine was an Illumina HiSeq 2000. A universal primer binding site was added through template switching, and the final cDNA carried a unique molecular identifier so that TCR cDNA molecules could be counted accurately. First-strand cDNA for TCR alpha and beta chains was synthesized from specific primers in the conserved constant-segment region. To control for contamination, each cDNA library was double barcoded with a SMART-Mk sample barcode plus Illumina barcodes. TruSeq adapter sequences along with Illumina sample barcodes were introduced in two successive PCR steps. The Illumina HiSeq platform was used with custom primers to sequence TCR alpha and beta cDNA libraries. From the authors' description of their analysis: Raw reads were processed with MiGEC to extract unique molecular identifiers, and MiXCR was used to determine CDR3 positions. Recombination models were inferred per individual with the repgenHMM and IGoR tools using an EM algorithm. Shared clonotypes were analyzed with the tcR package in R, and sharing was normalized by the product of cloneset sizes. Out-of-frame nonproductive sequences were analyzed to study raw recombination free of thymic and clonal selection effects. TCRdb's own reprocessing of the public reads used fastp at Q25 and MiXCR and kept productive beta chains. Identical CDR3 proteins give one entry, which carries the most common genes and DNA. The V and J calls here are based on TCRdb, not the publication. A total of some 760,000 distinct CDR3 sequences appear in this sample, 15% to 20% of them only once. The ten largest clonotypes hold around 13% of the sample.

Every donor in the study was a healthy Caucasian. Three pairs of female monozygotic twins, all aged roughly 18 to 29 years, made up the twin cohort. Peripheral blood mononuclear cells were the source from which RNA for the TCR libraries was isolated. These data also formed part of another study, on T cells expressing NK-cell markers. The second study's authors report: Seven to nine donors provided sorted CD3+CD56+NKG2C+, CD3+CD56+NKG2C- and CD3+CD56-NKG2C+ T-cell subsets, whose TCR beta-chain repertoires were profiled. Among the eight sequenced donors, only one was HCMV-seronegative, while the other seven were HCMV-seropositive. To restrict sorting to alphabetaTCR-expressing T cells, an anti-gammadeltaTCR antibody was added in several experiments. In over 5 donors, the dominant CD3+CD56+NKG2C+ clonotypes were among the top 10 CD8+ clonotypes and accounted for roughly 1.0-7.5% of CD8+ T cells. Those dominant clonotypes were again the most abundant among CD3+CD56-NKG2C+ cells in a handful of donors, at about 28.3-60.1%. Whether the expanded NKG2C-expressing T cell clones were specific for HCMV antigens remained unclear. All eight donors whose samples were sequenced were randomly selected healthy volunteers, three of them men and five women. To determine HCMV serostatus, a commercial ELISA kit was used to detect HCMV-specific IgG in serum. For about 6 donors, unsorted PBMC were also used to sequence bulk peripheral blood T-cell repertoires. Reads were demultiplexed and grouped by UMI with MIGEC, and clonotypes were assembled and quantified with MiTCR. To exclude erroneous sequences, any TCR cDNA sequence not supported by at least two reads was discarded. The tcR package was used for downstream repertoire analysis, and clonotypes were matched between fractions using CDR3 nucleotide sequence together with V segment. VDJmatch was used to annotate antigen specificity against VDJdb, with one amino acid substitution in CDR3 allowed.

Sequencing was done on a sample of PBMCs. The TCR sequence derives from a woman aged 18 to 35 in good health.

The base sequence is TGTGCCAGCAGTGAAGGGGGAGGCACTGAAGCTTTCTTT. Its coded protein is CASSEGGGTEAFF. Rearrangement joined TRBV2 to TRBJ1-1, with no confidently assigned D gene. Its CDR3 holds 13 amino acids, cysteine through phenylalanine. Of all the DNA, just the CDR3 is kept, 39 bases in frame from base 1. Based on the germline V gene, the CDR1 and CDR2 sequences are SNHLY and FYNNEI. Deletion took 1 base off V and 4 bases off J, with a span of 7 bases between the germline ends.